What follows is one T cell receptor beta chain and its context. The antigen remains undetermined. One tube held mixed TRB-A and TRB-B primer pools for touch-down PCR. TCRdb derives one entry per CDR3 protein from the multiplex PCR reads, leaving out DNA. Its table lists several thousand distinct CDR3 sequences. CDR3 length: 15 amino acids. Germline CDR1 is MGHDK and CDR2 is SYGVNS. These data originate in a study of T cell clusters in autoimmune cytopenias. Whole-study context: The median distinct TRB clonotype count was a few thousand per sample, from a median around 49,000 reads. Whole-study findings and limits: The cluster-lack signature was not seen for secondary cytopenia versus chronic lymphocytic leukemia. TRB repertoire shifts in secondary cytopenia and chronic lymphocytic leukemia mostly reflected lymphoma, not autoimmunity. Clustering suggested that physiological T cell clusters were missing in primary autoimmune cytopenia patients.

TRB was amplified from about 270 ng of peripheral blood genomic DNA per sample. The sequenced sample consisted of peripheral blood. This TCR was sampled from a human donor with an autoimmune cytopenia or autoimmune hepatitis (not recorded which). This chain uses TRBV25-1 with TRBJ2-3; TCRdb reports TRBD1, a call that lacks DNA to check it against. Here the CDR3 reads CASSDGTLSTDTQYF.